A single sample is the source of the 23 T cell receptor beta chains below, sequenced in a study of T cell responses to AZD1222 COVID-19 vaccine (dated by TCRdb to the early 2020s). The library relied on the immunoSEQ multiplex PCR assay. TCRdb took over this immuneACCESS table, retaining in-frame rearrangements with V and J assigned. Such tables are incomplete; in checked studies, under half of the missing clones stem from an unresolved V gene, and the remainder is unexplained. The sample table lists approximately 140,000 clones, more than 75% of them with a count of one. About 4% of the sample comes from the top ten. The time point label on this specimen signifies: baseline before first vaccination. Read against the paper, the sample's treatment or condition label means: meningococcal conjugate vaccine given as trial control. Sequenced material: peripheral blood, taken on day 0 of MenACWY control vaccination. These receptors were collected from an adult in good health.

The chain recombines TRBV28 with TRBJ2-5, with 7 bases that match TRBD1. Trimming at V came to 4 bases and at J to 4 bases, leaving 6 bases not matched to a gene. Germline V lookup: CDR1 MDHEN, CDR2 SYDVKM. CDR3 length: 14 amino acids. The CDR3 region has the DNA TGTGCCAGCAGTTCGCTTTCAGGGGGAGAGACCCAGTACTTC. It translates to CASSSLSGGETQYF.

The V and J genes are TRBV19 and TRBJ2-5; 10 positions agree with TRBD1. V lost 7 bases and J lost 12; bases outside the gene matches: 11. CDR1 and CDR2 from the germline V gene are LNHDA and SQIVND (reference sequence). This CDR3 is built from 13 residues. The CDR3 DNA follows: TGTGCCAGTAATCGACAGGGGGCCGAGCGGAAGTACTTC. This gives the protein CASNRQGAERKYF.

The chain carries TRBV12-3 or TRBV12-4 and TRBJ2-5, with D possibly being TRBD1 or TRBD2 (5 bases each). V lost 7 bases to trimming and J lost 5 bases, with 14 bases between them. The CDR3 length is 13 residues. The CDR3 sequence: CASTPRGIETQYF. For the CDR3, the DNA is TGTGCCAGCACCCCGAGGGGTATCGAGACCCAGTACTTC.

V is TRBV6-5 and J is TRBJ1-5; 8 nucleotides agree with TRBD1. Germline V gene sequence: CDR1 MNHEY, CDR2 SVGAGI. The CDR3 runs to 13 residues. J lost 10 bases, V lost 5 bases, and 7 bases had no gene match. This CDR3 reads CASSRTGKGPQHF. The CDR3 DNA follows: TGTGCCAGCAGTAGGACAGGGAAAGGACCCCAGCATTTT.

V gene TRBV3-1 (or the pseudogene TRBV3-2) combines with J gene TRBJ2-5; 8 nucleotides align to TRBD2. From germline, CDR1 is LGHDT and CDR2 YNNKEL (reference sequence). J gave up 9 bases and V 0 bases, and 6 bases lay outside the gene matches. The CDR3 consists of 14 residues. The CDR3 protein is CASSQDGGREAQYF. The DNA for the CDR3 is TGTGCCAGCAGCCAAGATGGGGGGCGGGAGGCCCAGTACTTC.

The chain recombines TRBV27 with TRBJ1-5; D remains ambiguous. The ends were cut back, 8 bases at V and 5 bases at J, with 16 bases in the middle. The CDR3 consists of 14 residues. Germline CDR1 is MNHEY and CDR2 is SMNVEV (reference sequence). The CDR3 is CASPYPRKDQPQHF. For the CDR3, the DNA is TGTGCCAGCCCATACCCCAGGAAGGATCAGCCCCAGCATTTT.

CDR3 region: CASSPRGLAGAKAGELFF. For the CDR3, the DNA is TGTGCCAGCTCACCCCGCGGGCTAGCGGGGGCGAAGGCCGGGGAGCTGTTTTTT. The rearrangement links TRBV18 to TRBJ2-2; TRBD2 matches at 10 bases. J gave up 6 bases and V 3 bases, and 13 bases lay outside the gene matches. This CDR3 has 18 residues. Per germline, CDR1 KGHSH and CDR2 LQKENI.

The CDR3 nucleotides are TGTGCCAGCAGCTTAGGGGACAGGGATAGCAATCAGCCCCAGCATTTT. Translation: CASSLGDRDSNQPQHF. The chain employs TRBV11-3 and TRBJ1-5; 9 nucleotides match TRBD1. CDR3 length: 16 residues. The germline CDR1 and CDR2 sequences are SGHNT and YENEEA. Trimming at V came to 1 base and at J to 0 bases, leaving 1 base not matched to a gene.

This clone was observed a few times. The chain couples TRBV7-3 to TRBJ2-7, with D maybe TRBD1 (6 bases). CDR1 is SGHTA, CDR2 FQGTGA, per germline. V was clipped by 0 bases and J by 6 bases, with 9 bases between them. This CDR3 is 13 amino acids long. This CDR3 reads CASSLTGAREQYF. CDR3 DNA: TGTGCCAGCAGCTTAACGGGGGCGCGCGAGCAGTACTTC.

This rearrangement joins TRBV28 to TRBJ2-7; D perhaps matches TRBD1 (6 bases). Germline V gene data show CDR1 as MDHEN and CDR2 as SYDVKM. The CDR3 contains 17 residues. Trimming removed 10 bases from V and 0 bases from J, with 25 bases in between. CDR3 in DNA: TGTGCCACGGCCTCAACCGGGACACTCAAGGGCTCCTACGAGCAGTACTTC. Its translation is CATASTGTLKGSYEQYF.

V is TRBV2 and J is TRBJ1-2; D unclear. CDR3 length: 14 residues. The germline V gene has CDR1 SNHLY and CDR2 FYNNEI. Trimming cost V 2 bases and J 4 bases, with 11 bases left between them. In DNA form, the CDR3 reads TGTGCCAGCAGTGAATTGGGATACGGCTATGGCTACACCTTC. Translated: CASSELGYGYGYTF.

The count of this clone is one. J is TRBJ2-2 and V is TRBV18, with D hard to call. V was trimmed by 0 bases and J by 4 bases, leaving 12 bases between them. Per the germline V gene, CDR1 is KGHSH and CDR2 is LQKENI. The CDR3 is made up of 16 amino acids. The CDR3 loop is CASSPPWASVTGELFF. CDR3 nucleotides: TGTGCCAGCTCACCACCGTGGGCTTCGGTCACCGGGGAGCTGTTTTTT. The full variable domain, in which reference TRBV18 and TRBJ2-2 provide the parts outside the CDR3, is NAGVMQNPRHLVRRRGQEARLRCSPMKGHSHVYWYRQLPEEGLKFMVYLQKENIIDESGMPKERFSAEFPKEGPSILRIQQVVRGDSAAYFCASSPPWASVTGELFFGEGSRLTVL.

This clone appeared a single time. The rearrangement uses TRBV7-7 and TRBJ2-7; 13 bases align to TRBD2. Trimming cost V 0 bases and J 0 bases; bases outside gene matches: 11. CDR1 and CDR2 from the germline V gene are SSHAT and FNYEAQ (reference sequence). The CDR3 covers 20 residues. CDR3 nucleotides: TGTGCCAGCAGCTTAGCAGAGACTAGCGGGGGGCTTACTACCTCCTACGAGCAGTACTTC. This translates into CASSLAETSGGLTTSYEQYF.

This CDR3 reads CASSLQGPPSNYGYTF. The CDR3 DNA follows: TGTGCCAGCAGCTTACAGGGGCCGCCCTCAAACTATGGCTACACCTTC. The V call is TRBV7-3, the J call TRBJ1-2; D is perhaps TRBD1 (6 bases). Germline lookup yields CDR1 SGHTA and CDR2 FQGTGA. The CDR3 loop spans 16 amino acids. Between the trimmed V and J ends, which lost 2 bases and 2 bases, there was a span of 15 bases.

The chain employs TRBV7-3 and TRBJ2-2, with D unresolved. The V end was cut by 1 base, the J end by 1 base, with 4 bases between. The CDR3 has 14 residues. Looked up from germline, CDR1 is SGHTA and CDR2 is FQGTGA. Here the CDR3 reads CASSLMLNTGELFF. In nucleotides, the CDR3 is TGTGCCAGCAGCTTAATGTTGAACACCGGGGAGCTGTTTTTT.

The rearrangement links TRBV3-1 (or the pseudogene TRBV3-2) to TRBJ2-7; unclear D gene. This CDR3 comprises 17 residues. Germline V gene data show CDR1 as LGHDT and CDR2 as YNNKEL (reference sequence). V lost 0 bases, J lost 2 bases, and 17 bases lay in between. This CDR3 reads CASSQDTRGRHTYEQYF. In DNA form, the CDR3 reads TGTGCCAGCAGCCAAGATACGAGAGGAAGGCATACCTACGAGCAGTACTTC.

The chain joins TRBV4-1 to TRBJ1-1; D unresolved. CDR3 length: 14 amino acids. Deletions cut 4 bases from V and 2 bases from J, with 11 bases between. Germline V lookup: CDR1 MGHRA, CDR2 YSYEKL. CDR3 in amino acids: CASSPQVLNTEAFF. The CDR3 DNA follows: TGCGCCAGCAGCCCGCAGGTACTTAACACTGAAGCTTTCTTT.

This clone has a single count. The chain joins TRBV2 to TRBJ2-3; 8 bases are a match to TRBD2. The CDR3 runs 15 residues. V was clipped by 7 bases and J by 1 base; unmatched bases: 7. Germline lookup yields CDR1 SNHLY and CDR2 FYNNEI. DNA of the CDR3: TGTGCCAGCACGCGCCTGACTAGCGGCACAGATACGCAGTATTTT. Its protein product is CASTRLTSGTDTQYF. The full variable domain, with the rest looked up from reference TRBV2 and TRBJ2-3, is EPEVTQTPSHQVTQMGQEVILRCVPISNHLYFYWYRQILGQKVEFLVSFYNNEISEKSEIFDDQFSVERPDGSNFTLKIRSTKLEDSAMYFCASTRLTSGTDTQYFGPGTRLTVL.

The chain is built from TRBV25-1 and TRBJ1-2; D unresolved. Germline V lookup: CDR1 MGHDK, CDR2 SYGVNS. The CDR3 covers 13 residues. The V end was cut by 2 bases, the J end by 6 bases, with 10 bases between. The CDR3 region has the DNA TGTGCCAGCAGTGAAGGGGAGCGCCATGGCTACACCTTC. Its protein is CASSEGERHGYTF.

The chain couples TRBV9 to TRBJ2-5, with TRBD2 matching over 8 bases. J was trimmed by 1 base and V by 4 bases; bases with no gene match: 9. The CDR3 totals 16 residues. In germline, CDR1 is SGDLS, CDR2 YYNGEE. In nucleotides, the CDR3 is TGTGCCAGCAGCAGGGAGTCGGCGGGGGGCCAAGAGACCCAGTACTTC. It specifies CASSRESAGGQETQYF.

CDR3 in amino acids: CASSPETKTRVRSNEQFF. The CDR3 DNA sequence: TGTGCCAGCAGCCCCGAGACTAAAACTAGGGTCCGGTCCAATGAGCAGTTCTTC. The chain uses TRBV7-2 and TRBJ2-1; possibly TRBD2 for D (5 bases). V was cut by 5 bases and J by 6 bases, with 26 bases left in between. Germline V gives CDR1 SGHTA, CDR2 FQGNSA. The CDR3 is 18 residues long. Together with reference TRBV7-2 and TRBJ2-1, the CDR3 gives the full variable domain: GAGVSQSPSNKVTEKGKDVELRCDPISGHTALYWYRQSLGQGLEFLIYFQGNSAPDKSGLPSDRFSAERTGGSVSTLTIQRTQQEDSAVYLCASSPETKTRVRSNEQFFGPGTRLTVL.

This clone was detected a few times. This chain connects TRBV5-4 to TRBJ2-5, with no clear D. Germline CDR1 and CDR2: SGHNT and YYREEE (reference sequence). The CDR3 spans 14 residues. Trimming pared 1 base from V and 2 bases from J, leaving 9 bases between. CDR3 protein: CASSLPTAQETQYF. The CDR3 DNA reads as TGTGCCAGCAGCTTGCCTACAGCTCAAGAGACCCAGTACTTC.

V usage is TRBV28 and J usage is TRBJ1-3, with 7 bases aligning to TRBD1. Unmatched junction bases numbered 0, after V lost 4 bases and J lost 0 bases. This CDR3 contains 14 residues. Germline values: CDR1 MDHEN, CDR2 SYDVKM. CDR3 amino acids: CASSWDSSGNTIYF. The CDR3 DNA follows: TGTGCCAGCAGTTGGGACAGCTCTGGAAACACCATATATTTT.